Sequencing of this TCR beta chain was carried out in a study of radiotherapy plus CTLA-4 blockade in lung cancer. This clone was observed a few times. Libraries were prepared by immunoSEQ multiplex PCR; TCRdb keeps only in-frame clonotypes and omits some of them. The sample gives tens of thousands of clones, approximately 71% of which show up once; around 2.4% is in the top ten. Germline CDR1 is MNHNY and CDR2 is SVGAGI (reference sequence). V lost 2 bases, J lost 0 bases, and 8 bases lay in between. The CDR3 extends over 15 amino acids. Sequencing used peripheral blood, obtained from a patient treated with radiotherapy plus ipilimumab. The chain recombines TRBV6-6 with TRBJ1-3, with a tentative D call TRBD1 (5 bases). The sequence derives from a human donor with non-small cell lung cancer whose response to radiotherapy plus ipilimumab could not be evaluated. CDR3: CASSYHRSSGNTIYF. Written as DNA, the CDR3 is TGTGCCAGCAGTTACCACAGGAGCTCTGGAAACACCATATATTTT.